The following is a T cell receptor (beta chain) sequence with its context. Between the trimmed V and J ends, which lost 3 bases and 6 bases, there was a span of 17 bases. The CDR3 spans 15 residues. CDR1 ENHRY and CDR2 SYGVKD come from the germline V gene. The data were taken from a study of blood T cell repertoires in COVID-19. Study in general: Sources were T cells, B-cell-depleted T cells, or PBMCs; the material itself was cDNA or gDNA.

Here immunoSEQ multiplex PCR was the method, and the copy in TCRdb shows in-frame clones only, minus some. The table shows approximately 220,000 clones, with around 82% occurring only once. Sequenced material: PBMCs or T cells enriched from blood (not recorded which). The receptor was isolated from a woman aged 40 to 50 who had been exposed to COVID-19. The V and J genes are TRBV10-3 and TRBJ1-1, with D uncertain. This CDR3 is CAISDPREGGSEAFF. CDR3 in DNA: TGTGCCATCAGTGACCCCCGGGAGGGAGGGTCTGAAGCTTTCTTT.